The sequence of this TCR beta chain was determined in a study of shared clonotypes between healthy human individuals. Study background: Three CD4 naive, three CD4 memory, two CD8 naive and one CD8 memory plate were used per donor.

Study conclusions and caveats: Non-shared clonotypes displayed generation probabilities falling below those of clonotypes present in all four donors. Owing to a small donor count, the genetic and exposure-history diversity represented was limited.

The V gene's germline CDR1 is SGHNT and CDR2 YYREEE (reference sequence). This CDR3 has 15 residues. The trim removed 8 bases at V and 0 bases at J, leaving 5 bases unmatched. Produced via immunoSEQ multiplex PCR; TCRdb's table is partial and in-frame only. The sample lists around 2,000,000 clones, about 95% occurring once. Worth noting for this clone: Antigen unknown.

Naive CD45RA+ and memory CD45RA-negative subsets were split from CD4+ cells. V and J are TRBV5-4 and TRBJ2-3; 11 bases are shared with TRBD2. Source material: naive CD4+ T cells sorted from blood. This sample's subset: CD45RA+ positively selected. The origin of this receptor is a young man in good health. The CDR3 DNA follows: TGTGCCAGTTCTAGCGGGGGGATGAGCACAGATACGCAGTATTTT. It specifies CASSSGGMSTDTQYF.